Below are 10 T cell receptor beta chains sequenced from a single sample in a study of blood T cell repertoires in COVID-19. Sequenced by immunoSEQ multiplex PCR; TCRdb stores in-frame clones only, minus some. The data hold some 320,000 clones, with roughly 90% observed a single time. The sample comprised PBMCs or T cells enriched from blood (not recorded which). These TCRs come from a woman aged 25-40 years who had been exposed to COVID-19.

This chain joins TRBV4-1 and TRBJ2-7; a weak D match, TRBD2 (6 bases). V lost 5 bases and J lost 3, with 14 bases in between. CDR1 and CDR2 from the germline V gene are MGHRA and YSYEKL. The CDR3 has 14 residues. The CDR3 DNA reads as TGCGCCAGCAGCGGGCGGAGGGACCGCTACGAGCAGTACTTC. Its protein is CASSGRRDRYEQYF.

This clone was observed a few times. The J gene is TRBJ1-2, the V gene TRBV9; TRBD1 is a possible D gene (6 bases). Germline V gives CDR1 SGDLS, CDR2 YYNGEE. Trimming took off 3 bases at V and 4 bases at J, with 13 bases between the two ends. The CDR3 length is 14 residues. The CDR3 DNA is TGTGCCAGCAGCGCGGGGGGGACACCCTATGGCTACACCTTC. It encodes CASSAGGTPYGYTF.

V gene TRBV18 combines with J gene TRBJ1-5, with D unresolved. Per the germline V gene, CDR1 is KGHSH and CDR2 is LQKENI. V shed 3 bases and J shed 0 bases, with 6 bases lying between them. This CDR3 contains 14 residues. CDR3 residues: CASSPQNSNQPQHF. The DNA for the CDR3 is TGTGCCAGCTCACCCCAGAATAGCAATCAGCCCCAGCATTTT.

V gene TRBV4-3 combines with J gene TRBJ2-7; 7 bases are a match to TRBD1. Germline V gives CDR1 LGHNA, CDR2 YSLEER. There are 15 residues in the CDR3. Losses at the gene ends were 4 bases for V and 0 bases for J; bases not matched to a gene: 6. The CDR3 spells CASSPGQISSYEQYF. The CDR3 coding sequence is TGCGCCAGCAGCCCGGGACAGATAAGCTCCTACGAGCAGTACTTC.

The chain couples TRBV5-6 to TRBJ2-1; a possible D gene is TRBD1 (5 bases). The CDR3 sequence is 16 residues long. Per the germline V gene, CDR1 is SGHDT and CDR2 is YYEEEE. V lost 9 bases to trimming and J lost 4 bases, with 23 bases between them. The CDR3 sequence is CATEKGPAVGYNEQFF. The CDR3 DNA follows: TGTGCCACCGAAAAGGGGCCCGCCGTGGGTTACAATGAGCAGTTCTTC.

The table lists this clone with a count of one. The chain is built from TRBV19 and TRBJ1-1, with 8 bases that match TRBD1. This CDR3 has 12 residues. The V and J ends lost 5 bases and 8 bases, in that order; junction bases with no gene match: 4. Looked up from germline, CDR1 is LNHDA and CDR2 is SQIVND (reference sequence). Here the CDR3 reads CASSPRTGEAFF. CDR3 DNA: TGTGCCAGTAGTCCCCGGACAGGGGAAGCTTTCTTT. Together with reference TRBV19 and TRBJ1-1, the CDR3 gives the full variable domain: DGGITQSPKYLFRKEGQNVTLSCEQNLNHDAMYWYRQDPGQGLRLIYYSQIVNDFQKGDIAEGYSVSREKKESFPLTVTSAQKNPTAFYLCASSPRTGEAFFGQGTRLTVV.

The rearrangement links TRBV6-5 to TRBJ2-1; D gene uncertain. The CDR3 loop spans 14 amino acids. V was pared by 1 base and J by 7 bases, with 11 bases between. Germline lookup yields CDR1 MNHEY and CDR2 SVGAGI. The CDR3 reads CASSYYARTNEQFF. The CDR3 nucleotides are TGTGCCAGCAGTTACTATGCTAGAACGAATGAGCAGTTCTTC.

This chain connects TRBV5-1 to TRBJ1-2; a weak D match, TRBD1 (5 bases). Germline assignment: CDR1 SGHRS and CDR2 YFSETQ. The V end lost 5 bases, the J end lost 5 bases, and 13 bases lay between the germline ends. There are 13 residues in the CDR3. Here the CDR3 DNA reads TGCGCCAGCAGTAGCTCTCAGGGTTATGGCTACACCTTC. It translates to CASSSSQGYGYTF.

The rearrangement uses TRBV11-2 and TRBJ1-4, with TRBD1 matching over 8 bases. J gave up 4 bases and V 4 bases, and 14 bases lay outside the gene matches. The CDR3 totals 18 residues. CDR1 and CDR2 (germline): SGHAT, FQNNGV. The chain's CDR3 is CASSSRGVPGGGNEKLFF. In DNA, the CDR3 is TGTGCCAGCAGCTCACGGGGGGTTCCAGGGGGCGGTAATGAAAAACTGTTTTTT.

This CDR3 is CASSRTGGRDGYTF. The DNA for the CDR3 is TGTGCCAGCTCCCGGACGGGGGGAAGGGATGGCTACACCTTC. The chain combines TRBV18 with TRBJ1-2; D is perhaps TRBD1 (5 bases). From germline, CDR1 is KGHSH and CDR2 LQKENI. This CDR3 comprises 14 residues. Trimming took off 6 bases at V and 6 bases at J, with 17 bases between the two ends.